The 12 T cell receptor beta chains below all came from one sample that was sequenced in a study of shared clonotypes between healthy human individuals. Repertoires were generated with immunoSEQ multiplex PCR, while TCRdb's copy carries only in-frame clones and drops some. In the table there are under 650,000 clones, 90% to 97% of which are singletons. Sequenced input: naive CD4+ T cells sorted from blood. Noted subset: CD45RA+ positively selected. The receptors here all came from a woman between 25 and 40 years old in good health.

Notes on this clone: The same CDR3 can be traced to other DNA sequences in this sample. The CDR3: CSARDGETQYF. CDR3 nucleotide sequence: TGCAGTGCTAGAGACGGAGAGACCCAGTACTTC. The V call is TRBV20-1, the J call TRBJ2-5; D gene ambiguous. The CDR3 sequence is 11 residues long. The V end lost 0 bases, the J end lost 4 bases, and 3 bases lay between the germline ends. CDR1 and CDR2 from the germline V gene are DFQATT and SNEGSKA (reference sequence).

The V and J genes are TRBV27 and TRBJ1-1; the match to TRBD1 covers 7 bases. V shed 6 bases and J 0 bases; nucleotides not matched to a gene: 13. The CDR3 totals 17 residues. The germline V gene encodes CDR1 MNHEY and CDR2 SMNVEV (reference sequence). The CDR3 is CASSPRTGISMNTEAFF. CDR3 nucleotides: TGTGCCAGCAGCCCCCGGACAGGCATATCCATGAACACTGAAGCTTTCTTT.

This sequence joins TRBV2 and TRBJ2-7, with a possible D match to TRBD2 (5 bases). Trimming cost V 7 bases and J 6 bases, with 13 bases left between them. CDR1 is SNHLY and CDR2 is FYNNEI in the germline V gene. The CDR3 runs 12 residues. The chain's CDR3 is CASKMTGVEQYF. DNA of the CDR3: TGTGCCAGCAAAATGACCGGGGTCGAGCAGTACTTC.

This clone has only one observation. The DNA of the CDR3 is TGTGCCAGCAGCTTATGGACTAGCGAACACAATGAGCAGTTCTTC. It translates to CASSLWTSEHNEQFF. This chain connects TRBV7-2 to TRBJ2-1; 9 bases are shared with TRBD2. V dropped 2 bases and J dropped 5; count of bases not matched to a gene: 4. CDR1 and CDR2 (germline): SGHTA, FQGNSA. CDR3 length: 15 residues.

This clone was counted once. The gene calls are TRBV27 and TRBJ2-7; 8 bases line up with TRBD1. This CDR3 is 13 amino acids long. The V gene's germline CDR1 is MNHEY and CDR2 SMNVEV (reference sequence). The ends lost 3 bases at V and 8 bases at J; junction bases unmatched: 6. The CDR3 is CASSFQGASKQYF. The CDR3 coding sequence is TGTGCCAGCAGTTTCCAGGGGGCAAGTAAGCAGTACTTC.

The J gene is TRBJ1-2, the V gene TRBV4-2; D uncertain. This CDR3 region has 14 residues. Trimming cost V 1 base and J 3 bases, with 9 bases left between them. Germline V gene lookup returns CDR1 LGHNA and CDR2 YNFKEQ. DNA of the CDR3: TGTGCCAGCAGCCAAGTAGGGCAGGACTATGGCTACACCTTC. This encodes CASSQVGQDYGYTF.

The chain is built from TRBV6-6 and TRBJ2-2; D remains unclear. The CDR3 covers 13 residues. CDR1 and CDR2 (germline): MNHNY, SVGAGI (reference sequence). With 6 bases removed from V and 1 base from J, the gap between germline ends came to 6 bases. The CDR3 DNA reads as TGTGCCAGCAGCCGGCAGAACACCGGGGAGCTGTTTTTT. The encoded protein is CASSRQNTGELFF.

The V call is TRBV7-6, the J call TRBJ2-2, with TRBD1 matching over 7 bases. This CDR3 contains 15 residues. The germline gives CDR1 SGHVS, CDR2 FNYEAQ. The trim removed 5 bases at V and 5 bases at J, leaving 8 bases unmatched. This chain's CDR3 is CASSQTGEITGELFF. The CDR3 DNA reads TGTGCCAGCAGCCAAACAGGGGAGATTACCGGGGAGCTGTTTTTT.

This clone showed up just once. This chain uses TRBV4-2 with TRBJ2-7; the D gene is possibly TRBD2 (6 bases). The CDR3 runs 17 residues. Germline CDR1 reads LGHNA; CDR2 reads YNFKEQ. V was clipped by 3 bases and J by 0 bases, with 18 bases between them. DNA for the CDR3: TGTGCCAGCAGCCACTCAATAGCGGATCCACGCTCCTACGAGCAGTACTTC. Translation: CASSHSIADPRSYEQYF.

The V and J genes are TRBV7-8 and TRBJ2-7, with D possibly matching TRBD1 (6 bases). Germline-derived CDR1 and CDR2 are SGHVS and FQNEAQ. The V and J ends lost 5 bases and 6 bases respectively, with 20 bases between them. The CDR3 totals 15 residues. In nucleotides, the CDR3 is TGTGCCAGCAGCCAATCCTCGGGACATTTGAGCGAGCAGTACTTC. Residues: CASSQSSGHLSEQYF.

The chain combines TRBV5-1 with TRBJ1-2; perhaps TRBD1 as D (6 bases). Germline-derived CDR1 and CDR2 are SGHRS and YFSETQ. The CDR3 contains 13 residues. The V gene lost 0 bases and the J gene lost 3 bases, with 6 bases spanning the gap. CDR3 coding DNA: TGCGCCAGCAGCTTGGCAGGGGACTATGGCTACACCTTC. Its protein is CASSLAGDYGYTF.

The genes are TRBV11-2 and TRBJ2-1, with TRBD2 matching 15 bases. Germline V gene data show CDR1 as SGHAT and CDR2 as FQNNGV. V shed 5 bases and J 8 bases; nucleotides not matched to a gene: 4. This CDR3 contains 15 residues. The chain's CDR3 is CASSPGTSGRYEQFF. In DNA form, the CDR3 reads TGTGCCAGCAGCCCCGGGACTAGCGGGAGGTATGAGCAGTTCTTC.